These T cell receptor beta chains were read from a single sample in a study of T cell responses to AZD1222 COVID-19 vaccine. Sequencing was performed with immunoSEQ multiplex PCR; in TCRdb, only in-frame clones are kept and a portion is missing. The table has tens of thousands of clones, around 90% seen once. The specimen comprised peripheral blood, sampled 28 days after the second AZD1222 dose. The receptors derive from an adult who received the AZD1222 COVID-19 vaccine. Both conserved end residues are part of each CDR3. D genes are given only for firm matches. Part of the rows lack a size; the others show once, few, many or a class for expanded clones.

clone size,J gene,D gene,V gene,CDR3 length,CDR3 protein,CDR3 DNA
NA,TRBJ1-5,NA,TRBV5-1,14,CASSLEGLNQPQHF,TGCGCCAGCAGCTTGGAGGGGCTCAATCAGCCCCAGCATTTT
NA,TRBJ2-1,NA,TRBV11-1,13,CASSYVEGGEQFF,TGTGCCAGCAGCTACGTGGAGGGAGGCGAGCAGTTCTTC
NA,TRBJ2-5,TRBD1,TRBV9,15,CASSEDRGNQETQYF,TGTGCCAGCAGCGAGGACAGGGGCAACCAAGAGACCCAGTACTTC
NA,TRBJ2-3,NA,TRBV19,12,CASSILSDTQYF,TGTGCCAGTAGTATTTTATCAGATACGCAGTATTTT
NA,TRBJ1-6,NA,TRBV7-2,14,CASSGTTNTLTLHF,TGTGCCAGCAGCGGAACCACTAACACCCTCACCCTCCACTTT
once,TRBJ2-7,TRBD1,TRBV24-1,16,CATSDPGADRGYEQYF,TGTGCCACCAGTGACCCTGGGGCGGACAGGGGTTACGAGCAGTACTTC
NA,TRBJ1-1,TRBD1,TRBV5-1,16,CASSVGTGGKNTEAFF,TGCGCCAGCAGCGTGGGGACAGGGGGCAAGAACACTGAAGCTTTCTTT
NA,TRBJ2-2,TRBD2,TRBV10-2,15,CASRLAGGYTGELFF,TGCGCCAGCAGGCTAGCGGGGGGGTACACCGGGGAGCTGTTTTTT
NA,TRBJ2-6,NA,TRBV3-1/TRBV3-2,16,CASSQGAGSGANVLTF,TGTGCCAGCAGCCAAGGGGCCGGCTCTGGGGCCAACGTCCTGACTTTC
NA,TRBJ1-2,TRBD1,TRBV2,15,CASREGVDRGRGYTF,TGTGCCAGCAGAGAAGGTGTGGACAGGGGCCGAGGCTACACCTTC
NA,TRBJ1-1,NA,TRBV4-3,14,CASSQVEGDTEAFF,TGCGCCAGCAGCCAAGTGGAGGGTGACACTGAAGCTTTCTTT
NA,TRBJ2-7,TRBD1,TRBV7-2,15,CASSSYRGGSYEQYF,TGTGCCAGCAGCTCCTATCGAGGGGGCAGCTACGAGCAGTACTTC
NA,TRBJ2-7,TRBD1,TRBV19,13,CASAPLDRVEQYF,TGTGCCAGTGCCCCACTAGACAGGGTGGAGCAGTACTTC
NA,TRBJ2-1,NA,TRBV7-8,17,CASSLAVPGLSYNEQFF,TGTGCCAGCAGCTTAGCAGTTCCAGGGTTGTCCTACAATGAGCAGTTCTTC
NA,TRBJ2-1,TRBD2,TRBV14,15,CASSVSGGALNEQFF,TGTGCCAGCAGCGTTAGCGGGGGGGCATTAAATGAGCAGTTCTTC